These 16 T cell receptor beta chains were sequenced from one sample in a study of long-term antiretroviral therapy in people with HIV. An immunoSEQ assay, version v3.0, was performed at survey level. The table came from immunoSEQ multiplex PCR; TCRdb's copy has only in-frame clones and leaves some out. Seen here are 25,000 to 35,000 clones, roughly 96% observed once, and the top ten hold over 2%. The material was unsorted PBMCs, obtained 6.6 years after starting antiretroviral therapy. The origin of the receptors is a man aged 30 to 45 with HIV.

CDR3 sequence (DNA): TGTGCCAGCAGTTCGGGAATGGGCGGCTACACCTTC. Translating gives CASSSGMGGYTF. The genes are TRBV6-5 and TRBJ1-2; unclear D gene. The germline V and J ends were trimmed by 4 bases and 8 bases, with 11 bases remaining between them. The V gene's germline CDR1 is MNHEY and CDR2 SVGAGI. This CDR3 is built from 12 residues.

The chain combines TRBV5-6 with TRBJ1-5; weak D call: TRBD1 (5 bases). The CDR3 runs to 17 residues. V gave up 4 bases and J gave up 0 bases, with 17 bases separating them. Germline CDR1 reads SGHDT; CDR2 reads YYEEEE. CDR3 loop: CASSTTGPWGSNQPQHF. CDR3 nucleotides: TGTGCCAGCAGCACCACAGGCCCCTGGGGTAGCAATCAGCCCCAGCATTTT.

The CDR3 region is CASSEIRADIQPQHF. The CDR3 DNA follows: TGTGCCAGCAGTGAAATCAGAGCCGACATTCAGCCCCAGCATTTT. The J gene is TRBJ1-5, the V gene TRBV6-1; D gene ambiguous. The V gene lost 2 bases and the J gene lost 6 bases, with 14 bases spanning the gap. CDR3 length: 15 amino acids. Germline CDR1 and CDR2: MNHNS and SASEGT.

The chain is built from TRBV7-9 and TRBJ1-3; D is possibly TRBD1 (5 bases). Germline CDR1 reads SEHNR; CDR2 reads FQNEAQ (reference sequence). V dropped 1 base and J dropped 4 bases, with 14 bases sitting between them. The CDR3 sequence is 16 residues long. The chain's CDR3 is CASSLVGDALGNTIYF. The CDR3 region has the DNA TGTGCCAGCAGCTTAGTCGGGGACGCTTTGGGAAACACCATATATTTT.

CDR3 residues: CASSSYQRELGEQYF. The DNA for the CDR3 is TGTGCCAGCAGTTCATACCAGCGGGAGCTAGGGGAGCAGTACTTC. The chain has TRBV6-5 and TRBJ2-7; 8 nucleotides line up with TRBD2. In germline, CDR1 is MNHEY, CDR2 SVGAGI. CDR3 length equals 15 residues. J lost 7 bases, V lost 4 bases, and 12 bases had no gene match.

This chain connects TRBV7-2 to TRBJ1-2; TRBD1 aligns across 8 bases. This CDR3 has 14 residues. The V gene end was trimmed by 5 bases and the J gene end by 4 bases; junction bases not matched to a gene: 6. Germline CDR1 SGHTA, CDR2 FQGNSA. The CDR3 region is CASSRDRRTYGYTF. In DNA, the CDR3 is TGTGCCAGCAGCCGGGACAGGAGGACCTATGGCTACACCTTC.

This chain's CDR3 is CATSREPEQYF. Written as DNA, the CDR3 is TGTGCCACCTCACGGGAGCCCGAGCAGTACTTC. The rearrangement links TRBV2 to TRBJ2-7; maybe TRBD2 (6 bases). Germline V lookup: CDR1 SNHLY, CDR2 FYNNEI. Trimming cost V 10 bases and J 6 bases, with 13 bases left between them. There are 11 residues in the CDR3.

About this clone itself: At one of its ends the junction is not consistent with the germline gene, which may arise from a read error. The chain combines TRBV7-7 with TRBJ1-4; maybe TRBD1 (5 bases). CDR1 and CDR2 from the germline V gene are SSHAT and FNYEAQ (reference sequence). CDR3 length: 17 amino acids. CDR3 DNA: TGTGCTAGCATCCCGGGACGGGGAATATTTTTTGGTGAAAAACTGTTTTTT. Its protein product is CASIPGRGIFFGEKLFF.

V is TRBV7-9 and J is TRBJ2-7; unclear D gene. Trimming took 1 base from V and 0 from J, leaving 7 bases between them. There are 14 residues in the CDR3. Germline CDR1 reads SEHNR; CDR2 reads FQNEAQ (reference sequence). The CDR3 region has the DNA TGTGCCAGCAGCTTAGATACCAGCTCCTACGAGCAGTACTTC. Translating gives CASSLDTSSYEQYF.

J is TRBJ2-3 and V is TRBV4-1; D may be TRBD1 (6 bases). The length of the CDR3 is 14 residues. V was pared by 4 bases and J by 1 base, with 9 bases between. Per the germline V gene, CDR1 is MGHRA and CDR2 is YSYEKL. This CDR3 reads CASSLSGGTDTQYF. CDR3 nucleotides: TGCGCCAGCAGCCTCTCAGGGGGCACAGATACGCAGTATTTT.

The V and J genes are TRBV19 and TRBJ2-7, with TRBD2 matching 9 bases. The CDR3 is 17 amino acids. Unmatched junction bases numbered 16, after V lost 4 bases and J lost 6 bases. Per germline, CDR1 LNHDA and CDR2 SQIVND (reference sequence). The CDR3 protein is CASSRSGTSTRLGEQYF. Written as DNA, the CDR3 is TGTGCCAGTAGTAGGTCCGGGACTAGCACCAGGCTGGGCGAGCAGTACTTC.

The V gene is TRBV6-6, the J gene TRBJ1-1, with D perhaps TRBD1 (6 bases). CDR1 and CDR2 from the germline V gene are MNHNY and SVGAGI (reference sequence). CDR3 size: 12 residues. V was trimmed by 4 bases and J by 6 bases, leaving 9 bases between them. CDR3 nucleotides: TGTGCCAGCAGTTCAGGGGCCCCTGAAGCTTTCTTT. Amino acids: CASSSGAPEAFF.

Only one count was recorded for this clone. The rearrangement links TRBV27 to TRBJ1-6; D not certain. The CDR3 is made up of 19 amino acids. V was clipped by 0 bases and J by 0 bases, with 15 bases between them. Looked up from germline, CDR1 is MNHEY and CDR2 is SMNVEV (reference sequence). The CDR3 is CASSLSSIPFSSYNSPLHF. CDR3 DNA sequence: TGTGCCAGCAGTTTATCGTCCATTCCTTTTAGCTCCTATAATTCACCCCTCCACTTT.

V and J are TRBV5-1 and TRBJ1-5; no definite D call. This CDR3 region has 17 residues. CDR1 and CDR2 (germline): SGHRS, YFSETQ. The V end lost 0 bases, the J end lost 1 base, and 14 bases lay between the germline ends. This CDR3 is CASSLAVSQESNQPQHF. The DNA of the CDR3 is TGCGCCAGCAGCTTGGCGGTCAGCCAGGAAAGCAATCAGCCCCAGCATTTT. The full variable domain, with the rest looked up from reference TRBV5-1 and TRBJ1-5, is KAGVTQTPRYLIKTRGQQVTLSCSPISGHRSVSWYQQTPGQGLQFLFEYFSETQRNKGNFPGRFSGRQFSNSRSEMNVSTLELGDSALYLCASSLAVSQESNQPQHFGDGTRLSIL.

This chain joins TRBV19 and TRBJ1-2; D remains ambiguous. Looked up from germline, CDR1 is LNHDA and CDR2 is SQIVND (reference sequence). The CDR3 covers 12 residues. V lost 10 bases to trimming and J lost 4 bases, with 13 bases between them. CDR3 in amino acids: CATAADAYGYTF. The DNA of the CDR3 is TGTGCCACCGCGGCTGACGCCTATGGCTACACCTTC.

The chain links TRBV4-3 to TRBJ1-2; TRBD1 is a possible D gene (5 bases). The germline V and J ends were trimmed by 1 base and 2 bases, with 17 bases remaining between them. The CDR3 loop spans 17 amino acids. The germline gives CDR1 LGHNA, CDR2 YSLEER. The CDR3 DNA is TGCGCCAGCAGCCAAGGTCTAGGGGCACGGATCAACTATGGCTACACCTTC. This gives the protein CASSQGLGARINYGYTF.